The next 9 T cell receptor beta chains were all read from a single sample in a study of cytomegalovirus exposure and HLA in healthy donors. With 60 Vbeta and 13 Jbeta primers, the PCR was carried out. The table came from immunoSEQ multiplex PCR; TCRdb's copy has only in-frame clones and leaves some out. The listing contains tens of thousands of clones. Specimen: PBMCs. These receptors were obtained from a female donor in good health and CMV-seropositive.

V gene TRBV18 combines with J gene TRBJ2-3; 7 bases are a match to TRBD2. The V gene's germline CDR1 is KGHSH and CDR2 LQKENI. The junction had 5 bases not matched to a gene; V was cut back by 1 base and J by 1 base. CDR3 length equals 16 residues. CDR3 loop: CASSPLLAPGTDTQYF. DNA of the CDR3: TGTGCCAGCTCACCACTACTAGCGCCGGGCACAGATACGCAGTATTTT.

The chain recombines TRBV25-1 with TRBJ1-5; a weak D match, TRBD1 (5 bases). The V gene's germline CDR1 is MGHDK and CDR2 SYGVNS. Trimming stripped 1 base from V and 6 bases from J, with 10 bases between. The CDR3 runs 14 residues. CDR3 region: CASSELGGGQPQHF. The DNA for the CDR3 is TGTGCCAGCAGTGAATTGGGGGGGGGTCAGCCCCAGCATTTT. Using reference TRBV25-1 and TRBJ1-5 for the parts outside the CDR3, the full variable domain is EADIYQTPRYLVIGTGKKITLECSQTMGHDKMYWYQQDPGMELHLIHYSYGVNSTEKGDLSSESTVSRIRTEHFPLTLESARPSHTSQYLCASSELGGGQPQHFGDGTRLSIL.

The chain links TRBV15 to TRBJ1-1; tentatively, D is TRBD1 (6 bases). V was clipped by 5 bases and J by 5 bases, with 15 bases between them. The germline V gene encodes CDR1 LNHNV and CDR2 YYDKDF (reference sequence). The CDR3 loop spans 14 amino acids. The CDR3 spells CATSSYRAGTEAFF. The CDR3 DNA reads TGTGCCACCAGCTCCTACAGGGCTGGGACTGAAGCTTTCTTT.

The chain carries TRBV19 and TRBJ1-5; unclear D gene. V shed 2 bases and J shed 4 bases, with 15 bases lying between them. The germline V gene encodes CDR1 LNHDA and CDR2 SQIVND (reference sequence). The CDR3 runs 16 residues. The CDR3 DNA follows: TGTGCCAGTAGTATATATCCTCCTGCGCGGAATCAGCCCCAGCATTTT. Its translation is CASSIYPPARNQPQHF.

The chain employs TRBV27 and TRBJ2-7; 8 positions agree with TRBD1. The CDR3 has 15 residues. Unmatched junction bases numbered 13, after V lost 5 bases and J lost 7 bases. CDR1 is MNHEY and CDR2 is SMNVEV in the germline V gene (reference sequence). The CDR3 nucleotides read TGTGCCAGCAGTCTGCGTTTGGCAGGGGGCGGGGAGCAGTACTTC. Its protein is CASSLRLAGGGEQYF.

The chain couples TRBV4-1 to TRBJ1-1, with 9 bases lining up with TRBD1. Germline lookup yields CDR1 MGHRA and CDR2 YSYEKL. The trim removed 2 bases at V and 7 bases at J, leaving 5 bases unmatched. This CDR3 has 14 amino acids. CDR3 sequence: CASSQPGQGFEAFF. The CDR3 nucleotides are TGCGCCAGCAGCCAACCGGGACAGGGCTTTGAAGCTTTCTTT.

V and J are TRBV7-9 and TRBJ2-3; 7 nucleotides agree with TRBD2. The CDR3 totals 14 residues. J lost 6 bases, V lost 4 bases, and 7 bases had no gene match. Germline assignment: CDR1 SEHNR and CDR2 FQNEAQ (reference sequence). The CDR3 loop is CASSSWRGGDTQYF. In DNA, the CDR3 is TGTGCCAGCAGCTCCTGGCGGGGAGGGGATACGCAGTATTTT.

The V call is TRBV29-1, the J call TRBJ1-1; tentatively, D is TRBD1 (5 bases). The CDR3 is made up of 11 amino acids. V lost 5 bases, J lost 6 bases, and 10 bases lay in between. The germline V gene encodes CDR1 SQVTM and CDR2 ANQGSEA. The CDR3 here is CSVNQGSEAFF. The CDR3 DNA reads TGCAGCGTTAATCAGGGATCTGAAGCTTTCTTT.

The chain links TRBV10-3 to TRBJ1-2; 9 bases map to TRBD1. CDR3 length equals 14 residues. The germline CDR1 and CDR2 sequences are ENHRY and SYGVKD. J lost 6 bases, V lost 7 bases, and 9 bases had no gene match. The CDR3, as DNA: TGTGCCATCAACCCGGGACAGGGTGAAGATGGCTACACCTTC. This codes for CAINPGQGEDGYTF.